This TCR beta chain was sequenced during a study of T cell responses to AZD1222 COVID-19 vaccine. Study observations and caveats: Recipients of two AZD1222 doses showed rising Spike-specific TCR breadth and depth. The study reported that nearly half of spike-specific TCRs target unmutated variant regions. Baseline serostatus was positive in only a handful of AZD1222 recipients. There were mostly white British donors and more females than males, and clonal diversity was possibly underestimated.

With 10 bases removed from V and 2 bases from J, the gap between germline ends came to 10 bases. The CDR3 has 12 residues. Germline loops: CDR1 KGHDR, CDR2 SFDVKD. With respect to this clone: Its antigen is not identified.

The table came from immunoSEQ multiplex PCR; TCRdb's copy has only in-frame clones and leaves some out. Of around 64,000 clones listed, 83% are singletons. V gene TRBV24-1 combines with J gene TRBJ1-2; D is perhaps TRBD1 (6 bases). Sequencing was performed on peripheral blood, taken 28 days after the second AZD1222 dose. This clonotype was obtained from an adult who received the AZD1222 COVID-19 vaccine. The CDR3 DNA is TGTGCCACTAGGGACACCAACTATGGCTACACCTTC. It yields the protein CATRDTNYGYTF.